Following are 2 T cell receptor beta chains from one sample sequenced in a study of cytomegalovirus exposure and HLA in healthy donors. The PCR made use of 60 Vbeta and 13 Jbeta primers. Here immunoSEQ multiplex PCR was the method, and the copy in TCRdb shows in-frame clones only, minus some. There are about 150,000 clones in the sample; roughly 80% occur only once, and almost 2.5% lies in the top ten. The sequencing sample was made of PBMCs. The receptor set was obtained from a boy aged 2 to 10 in good health and CMV-seronegative.

The sample holds one count of this clone. CDR3 nucleotide sequence: TGTGCCAGCAGCAAGAACCGGGACTTGTCGACCCAGTACTTC. This sequence encodes CASSKNRDLSTQYF. This chain uses TRBV7-2 with TRBJ2-5; TRBD2 is a possible D gene (6 bases). The V gene's germline CDR1 is SGHTA and CDR2 FQGNSA. V gave up 5 bases and J gave up 7 bases, with 17 bases separating them. The CDR3 extends over 14 amino acids.

The V call is TRBV28, the J call TRBJ2-3; maybe TRBD2 (6 bases). The V gene's germline CDR1 is MDHEN and CDR2 SYDVKM. V was clipped by 3 bases and J by 2 bases, with 9 bases between them. This CDR3 is 14 amino acids long. The CDR3 DNA sequence: TGTGCCAGCAGTTTCGGCGGGATCACAGATACGCAGTATTTT. It encodes CASSFGGITDTQYF.